This T cell receptor (beta chain) was retrieved from a study of cytomegalovirus exposure and HLA in healthy donors. Findings of the study overall: In a later analysis, a genetic analysis reported fewer productive-TCR N-insertions in an Asian-associated ancestry cluster than the cohort average.

13 Jbeta primers and 60 Vbeta primers were used for the PCR. The method was immunoSEQ multiplex PCR; TCRdb's version includes in-frame clones alone and lacks a portion of them. The top ten clones hold approximately 1.5% of a sample with about 150,000 clones, approximately 79% of them seen once. About this clone: The antigen is not known.

The receptor was derived from a woman aged 25 to 39 in good health and CMV-seronegative. Sequencing was performed on PBMCs.

CDR3 sequence (DNA): TGTGCCAGCAGTCTTAGGAGGAGCGGGGGCCGCGGTGGGGCTTTCTTT. Encoded protein: CASSLRRSGGRGGAFF. The chain uses TRBV5-4 and TRBJ1-1; a possible D gene is TRBD1 (6 bases). CDR3 size: 16 residues. Deletions cut 5 bases from V and 11 bases from J, with 28 bases between. Per the germline V gene, CDR1 is SGHNT and CDR2 is YYREEE (reference sequence).